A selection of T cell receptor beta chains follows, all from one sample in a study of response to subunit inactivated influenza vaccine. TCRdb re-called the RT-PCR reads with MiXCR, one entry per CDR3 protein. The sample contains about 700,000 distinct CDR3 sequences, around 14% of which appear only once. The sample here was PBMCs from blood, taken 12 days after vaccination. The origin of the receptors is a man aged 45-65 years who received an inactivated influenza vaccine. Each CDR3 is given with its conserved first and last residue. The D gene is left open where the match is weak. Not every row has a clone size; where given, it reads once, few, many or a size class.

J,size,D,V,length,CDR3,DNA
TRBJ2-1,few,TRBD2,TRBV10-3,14,CATRPAGGPDEQFF,TGTGCCACACGGCCAGCGGGGGGGCCCGATGAGCAGTTCTTC
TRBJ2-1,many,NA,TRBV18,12,CASSQSGDEQFF,TGTGCCAGCTCACAATCCGGGGATGAGCAGTTCTTC
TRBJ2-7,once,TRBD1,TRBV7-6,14,CASSFGDRTYEQYF,TGTGCCAGCAGCTTCGGGGACAGGACCTACGAGCAGTACTTC
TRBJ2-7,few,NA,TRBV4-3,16,CASSQGTGSSSYEQYF,TGCGCCAGCAGCCAAGGAACAGGCAGTAGTTCCTACGAGCAGTACTTC
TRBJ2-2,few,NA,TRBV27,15,CASSLSGAGAGELFF,TGTGCCAGCAGTTTATCGGGGGCTGGTGCCGGGGAGCTGTTTTTT
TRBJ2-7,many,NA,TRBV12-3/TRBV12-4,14,CASSSGTQTYEQYF,TGTGCCAGCAGCTCCGGGACACAGACCTACGAGCAGTACTTC
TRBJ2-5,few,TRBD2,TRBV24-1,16,CATSEPAGGRGETQYF,TGTGCCACCAGTGAGCCAGCGGGAGGGCGGGGAGAGACCCAGTACTTC
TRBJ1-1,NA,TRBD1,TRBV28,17,CASSSNYRGEGETEAFF,TGTGCCAGCAGTTCAAACTACAGGGGCGAGGGGGAGACTGAAGCTTTCTTT
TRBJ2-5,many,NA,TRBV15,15,CATSRDGRRAETQYF,TGTGCCACCAGCAGAGATGGGCGCAGGGCGGAGACCCAGTACTTC
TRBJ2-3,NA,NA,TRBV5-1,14,CASSSPDSTDTQSF,TGCGCCAGCAGTTCACCGGACTCAACAGATACGCAGTCTTTT
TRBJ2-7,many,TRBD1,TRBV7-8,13,CASSPRQGYEQYF,TGTGCCAGCAGCCCAAGACAGGGCTACGAGCAGTACTTC
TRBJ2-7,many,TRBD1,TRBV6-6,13,CASSFGTGGEQYF,TGTGCCAGCAGTTTCGGGACAGGGGGCGAGCAGTACTTC
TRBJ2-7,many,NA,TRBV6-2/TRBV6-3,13,CASSYSGPYEQYF,TGTGCCAGCAGTTACTCCGGACCGTACGAGCAGTACTTC
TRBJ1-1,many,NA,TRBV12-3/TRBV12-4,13,CASSLSVSGGLFF,TGTGCCAGCAGTCTAAGCGTAAGCGGGGGACTCTTCTTT
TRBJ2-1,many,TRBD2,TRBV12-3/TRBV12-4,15,CASLLSGSSYNEQFF,TGTGCCAGCCTCCTTAGCGGGAGCTCCTACAATGAGCAGTTCTTC
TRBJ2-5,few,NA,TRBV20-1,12,CSAKGSQETQYF,TGCAGTGCCAAAGGGAGTCAAGAGACCCAGTACTTC
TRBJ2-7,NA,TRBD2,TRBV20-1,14,CSARAGGRGGEQYF,TGCAGTGCTAGAGCGGGCGGGAGAGGTGGCGAGCAGTACTTC
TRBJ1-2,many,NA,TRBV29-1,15,CSVELAQGLNYGYTF,TGCAGCGTTGAACTCGCACAGGGCCTCAACTATGGCTACACCTTC
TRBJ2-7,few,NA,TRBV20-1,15,CSARDPRASSYEQYF,TGCAGTGCTAGAGATCCCAGGGCCTCCTCCTACGAGCAGTACTTC
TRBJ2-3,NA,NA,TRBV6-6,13,CASRLHGMDTQYF,TGTGCCAGCAGATTACACGGGATGGATACGCAGTATTTT
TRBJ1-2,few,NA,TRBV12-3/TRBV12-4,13,CASSLGRDNGYTF,TGTGCCAGCAGTTTGGGCAGAGATAATGGCTACACCTTC
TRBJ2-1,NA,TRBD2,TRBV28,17,CASSSAFVAGVYNEQFF,TGTGCCAGCAGTTCGGCCTTTGTAGCGGGAGTCTACAATGAGCAGTTCTTC
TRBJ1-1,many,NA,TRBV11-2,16,CASSPQWGLEDTEAFF,TGTGCCAGCAGCCCACAGTGGGGCCTGGAGGACACTGAAGCTTTCTTT
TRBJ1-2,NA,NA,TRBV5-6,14,CASSSGQRHYGYTF,TGTGCCAGCAGCTCTGGACAGAGACACTATGGCTACACCTTC
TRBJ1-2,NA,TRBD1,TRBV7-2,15,CASSLGVGQNYGYTF,TGTGCCAGCAGCTTAGGTGTGGGACAGAACTATGGCTACACCTTC
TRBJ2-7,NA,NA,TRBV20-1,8,CSASPRYF,TGCAGTGCTAGTCCGCGGTACTTC
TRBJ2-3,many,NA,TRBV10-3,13,CATTGTDTDTQYF,TGTGCCACTACCGGGACCGACACAGATACGCAGTATTTT
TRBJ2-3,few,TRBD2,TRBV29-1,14,CSVLPREVADTQYF,TGCAGCGTTCTCCCCCGGGAGGTAGCAGATACGCAGTATTTT
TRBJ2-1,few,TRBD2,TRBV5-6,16,CASSSTSGTSYNEQFF,TGTGCCAGCAGCTCTACTAGCGGGACTTCCTACAATGAGCAGTTCTTC
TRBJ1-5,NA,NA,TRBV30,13,CAWSVTSNQPQHF,TGTGCCTGGAGTGTAACAAGCAATCAGCCCCAGCATTTT
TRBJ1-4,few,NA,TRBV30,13,CAWSSGWGEKLFF,TGTGCCTGGTCGTCAGGGTGGGGTGAAAAACTGTTTTTT
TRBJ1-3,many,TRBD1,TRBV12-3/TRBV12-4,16,CASSPTDRVLGNTIYF,TGTGCCAGCAGTCCTACAGACAGGGTTTTAGGAAACACCATATATTTT
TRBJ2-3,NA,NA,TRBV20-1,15,CSARMRYLSTDTQYF,TGCAGTGCTAGAATGCGGTACCTTAGCACAGATACGCAGTATTTT
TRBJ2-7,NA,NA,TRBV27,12,CASRPPDHEQYF,TGTGCCAGCAGACCGCCTGATCACGAGCAGTACTTC
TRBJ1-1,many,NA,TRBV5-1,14,CASSFSGENTEAFF,TGCGCCAGCAGCTTCTCGGGAGAGAACACTGAAGCTTTCTTT
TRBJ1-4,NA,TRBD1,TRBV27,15,CASRPRDSINEKLFF,TGTGCCAGCAGGCCAAGGGACAGCATTAATGAAAAACTGTTTTTT
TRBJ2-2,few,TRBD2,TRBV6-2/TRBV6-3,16,CASSFLAAEATGELFF,TGTGCCAGCAGTTTCCTAGCGGCCGAGGCCACCGGGGAGCTGTTTTTT
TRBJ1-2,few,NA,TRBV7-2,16,CASSAGITFGIYGYTF,TGTGCCAGCAGCGCAGGGATTACGTTTGGAATCTATGGCTACACCTTC
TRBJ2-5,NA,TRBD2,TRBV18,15,CASSTSARGGETQYF,TGTGCCAGCTCAACTAGCGCCCGGGGGGGAGAGACCCAGTACTTC
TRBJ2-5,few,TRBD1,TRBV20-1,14,CSAAGGATRETQYF,TGCAGTGCCGCAGGGGGCGCAACGAGAGAGACCCAGTACTTC
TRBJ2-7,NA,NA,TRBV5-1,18,CASSLAIGGRGMVYEQYF,TGCGCCAGCAGCTTGGCCATTGGGGGTAGAGGAATGGTCTACGAGCAGTACTTC
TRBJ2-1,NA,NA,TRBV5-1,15,CASSLSLVQYNEQFF,TGCGCCAGCAGCTTGAGTTTGGTACAGTACAATGAGCAGTTCTTC
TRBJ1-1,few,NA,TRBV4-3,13,CASSQDDQGGAFF,TGCGCCAGCAGCCAAGACGACCAGGGTGGAGCTTTCTTT
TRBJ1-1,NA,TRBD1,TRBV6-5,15,CASSYTQGAYFEAFF,TGTGCCAGCAGTTACACGCAGGGGGCGTATTTTGAAGCTTTCTTT
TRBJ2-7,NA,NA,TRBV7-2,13,CASSLFNPYEQYF,TGTGCCAGCAGCCTTTTCAACCCCTACGAGCAGTACTTC
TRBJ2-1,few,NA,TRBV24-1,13,CATSGRTYNEQFF,TGTGCCACCAGTGGGAGGACCTACAATGAGCAGTTCTTC
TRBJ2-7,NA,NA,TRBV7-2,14,CASSLPGNIYEQYF,TGTGCCAGCAGCCTCCCAGGGAACATATACGAGCAGTACTTC
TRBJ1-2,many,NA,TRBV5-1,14,CASSLEAGGRGYTF,TGCGCCAGCAGCTTGGAAGCCGGGGGGAGAGGCTACACCTTC
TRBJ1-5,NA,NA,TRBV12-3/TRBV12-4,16,CASRRSTGSSNQPQHF,TGTGCCAGCAGGCGATCGACAGGCTCTAGCAATCAGCCCCAGCATTTT
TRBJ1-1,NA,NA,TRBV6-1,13,CASTLSAVQEAFF,TGTGCCAGCACCTTGTCGGCCGTTCAGGAAGCTTTCTTT
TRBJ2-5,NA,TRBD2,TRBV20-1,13,CSAGGGGKETQYF,TGCAGTGCTGGGGGCGGGGGGAAGGAGACCCAGTACTTC
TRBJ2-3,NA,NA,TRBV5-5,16,CASSLGGTGHTDTQYF,TGTGCCAGCAGCTTGGGGGGAACAGGCCACACAGATACGCAGTATTTT
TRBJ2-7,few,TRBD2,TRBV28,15,CASSLMGLALNEQYF,TGTGCCAGCAGTTTAATGGGACTAGCGCTCAACGAGCAGTACTTC
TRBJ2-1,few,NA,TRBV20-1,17,CSARDRISGDSYNEQFF,TGCAGTGCTAGAGACCGAATTAGCGGCGACTCCTACAATGAGCAGTTCTTC
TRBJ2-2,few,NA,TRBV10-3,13,CAISDVEPGELFF,TGTGCCATCAGTGATGTAGAACCCGGGGAGCTGTTTTTT
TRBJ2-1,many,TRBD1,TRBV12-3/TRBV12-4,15,CASSGDRGLYNEQFF,TGTGCCAGCAGTGGGGACAGGGGGCTATACAATGAGCAGTTCTTC
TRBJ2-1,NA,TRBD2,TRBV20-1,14,CSANSGRTYNEQFF,TGCAGTGCTAATAGCGGGAGGACCTACAATGAGCAGTTCTTC